The 8 T cell receptor beta chains below were found in one sample sequenced in a study of control samples from healthy donors and cancer patients (dated by TCRdb to between 2020 and 2021). The library was made by the immunoSEQ multiplex PCR assay. Sourced from immuneACCESS, this table was stored by TCRdb with only in-frame sequences that have V and J called. A share of the clones is absent; for the studies checked, an unresolved V gene accounts for under half, and the remainder has no known explanation. The table for this sample lists about 120,000 clones; 85% to 90% of them were counted only once. Less than 1.5% of the sample is in the top ten clones. Material for sequencing was PBMCs. These receptors came from a woman aged 45-60 years with colorectal cancer.

V is TRBV2 and J is TRBJ2-3; no firm D call. The CDR3 length is 14 residues. Germline assignment: CDR1 SNHLY and CDR2 FYNNEI. Trimming cost V 6 bases and J 2 bases, with 12 bases left between them. The CDR3 loop is CASRGFRSTDTQYF. In DNA, the CDR3 is TGTGCCAGCAGAGGGTTTCGGTCCACAGATACGCAGTATTTT. The full variable domain, with the rest looked up from reference TRBV2 and TRBJ2-3, is EPEVTQTPSHQVTQMGQEVILRCVPISNHLYFYWYRQILGQKVEFLVSFYNNEISEKSEIFDDQFSVERPDGSNFTLKIRSTKLEDSAMYFCASRGFRSTDTQYFGPGTRLTVL.

The chain's CDR3 is CASSPRRADYSEQYF. CDR3 in DNA: TGTGCCAGCAGCCCAAGGCGGGCAGATTACTCCGAGCAGTACTTC. The rearrangement uses TRBV11-2 and TRBJ2-7, with a possible D match to TRBD2 (5 bases). There are 15 residues in the CDR3. The germline CDR1 and CDR2 sequences are SGHAT and FQNNGV. V dropped 5 bases and J dropped 6 bases, with 20 bases sitting between them.

CDR3 in amino acids: CASGLGTSGNIDEQFF. CDR3 DNA: TGTGCTAGTGGTTTGGGAACTAGCGGGAATATCGATGAGCAGTTCTTC. V gene TRBV12-5 combines with J gene TRBJ2-1; 10 positions agree with TRBD2. Germline CDR1 and CDR2: LGHNT and FRNRAP. There are 16 residues in the CDR3. The V and J ends lost 1 base and 8 bases, in that order; junction bases with no gene match: 8.

This chain joins TRBV21-1 and TRBJ1-2; the D call TRBD1 from the table was never checked on the DNA. TRBV21-1 is given as a pseudogene. The CDR3 covers 14 residues. CDR3 bases: TGTGCCAGCAGCAAAGGGGGGCAGAACTATGGCTACACCTTC. Amino acids: CASSKGGQNYGYTF.

The chain has TRBV19 and TRBJ2-7, with D unclear. Germline-derived CDR1 and CDR2 are LNHDA and SQIVND (reference sequence). V lost 6 bases and J lost 2, with 20 bases in between. This CDR3 contains 16 residues. The CDR3 reads CASSPLKGVSPYEQYF. CDR3 sequence (DNA): TGTGCCAGTAGCCCACTTAAAGGCGTTTCCCCCTACGAGCAGTACTTC.

About this clone itself: At one end, the junction sequence differs from germline, possibly due to a read error. The rearrangement joins TRBV28 to TRBJ1-1, with D maybe TRBD1 (5 bases). Germline CDR1 and CDR2: MDHEN and SYDVKM. The CDR3 is made up of 15 amino acids. The CDR3 DNA is TGTGCCACCAGTTCCTGGGGCGCGGGAGACACTGAAGCTTTCTTT. The encoded protein is CATSSWGAGDTEAFF.

V and J are TRBV13 and TRBJ1-1; D call uncertain. V was pared by 5 bases and J by 1 base, with 8 bases between. The CDR3 extends over 13 amino acids. Germline V gene sequence: CDR1 PRHDT, CDR2 FYEKMQ (reference sequence). The DNA of the CDR3 is TGTGCCAGCAGCCTCAACCGGAACACTGAAGCTTTCTTT. This translates into CASSLNRNTEAFF.

The V call is TRBV12-3 or TRBV12-4, the J call TRBJ2-7; D gene ambiguous. The CDR3 length is 11 residues. Trimming left V 6 bases short and J 2 bases short, with 5 bases between. The CDR3 DNA reads as TGTGCCAGCAGCCGAGCCTACGAGCAGTACTTC. This gives the protein CASSRAYEQYF.